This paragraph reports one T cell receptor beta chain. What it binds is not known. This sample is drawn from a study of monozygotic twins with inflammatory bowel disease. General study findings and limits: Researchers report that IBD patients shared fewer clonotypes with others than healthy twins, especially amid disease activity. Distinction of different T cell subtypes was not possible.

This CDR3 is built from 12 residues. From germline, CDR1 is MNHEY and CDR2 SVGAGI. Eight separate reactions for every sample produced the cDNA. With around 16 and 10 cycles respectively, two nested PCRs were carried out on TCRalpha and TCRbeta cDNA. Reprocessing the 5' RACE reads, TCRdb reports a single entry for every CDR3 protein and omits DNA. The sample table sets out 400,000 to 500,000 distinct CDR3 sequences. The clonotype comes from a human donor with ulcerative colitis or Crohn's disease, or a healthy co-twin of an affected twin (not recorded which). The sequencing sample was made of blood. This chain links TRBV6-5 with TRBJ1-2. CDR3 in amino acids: CASSKGSYGYTF.